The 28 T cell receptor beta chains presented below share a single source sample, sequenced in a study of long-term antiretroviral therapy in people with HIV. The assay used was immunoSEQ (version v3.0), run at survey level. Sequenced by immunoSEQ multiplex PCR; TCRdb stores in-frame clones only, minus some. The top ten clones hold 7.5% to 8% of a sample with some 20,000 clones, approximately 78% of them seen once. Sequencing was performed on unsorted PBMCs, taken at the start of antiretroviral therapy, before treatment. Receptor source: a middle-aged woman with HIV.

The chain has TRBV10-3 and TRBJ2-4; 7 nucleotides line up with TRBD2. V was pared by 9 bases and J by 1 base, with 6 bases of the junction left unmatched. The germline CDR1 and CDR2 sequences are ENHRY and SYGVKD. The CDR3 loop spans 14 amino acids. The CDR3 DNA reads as TGTGCCATTGCTAGCGGAACCGCCAAAAACATTCAGTACTTC. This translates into CAIASGTAKNIQYF.

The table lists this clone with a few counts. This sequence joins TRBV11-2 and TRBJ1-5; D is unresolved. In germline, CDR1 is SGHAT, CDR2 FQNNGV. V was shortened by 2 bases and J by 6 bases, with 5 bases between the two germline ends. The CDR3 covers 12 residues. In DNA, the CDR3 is TGTGCCAGCAGCTTAAGTGGTCAGCCCCAGCATTTT. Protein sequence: CASSLSGQPQHF.

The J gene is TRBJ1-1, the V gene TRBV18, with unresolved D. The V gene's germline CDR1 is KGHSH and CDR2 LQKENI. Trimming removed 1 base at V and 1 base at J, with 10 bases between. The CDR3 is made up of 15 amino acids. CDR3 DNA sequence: TGTGCCAGCTCACCACAGGGATACGGGAACACTGAAGCTTTCTTT. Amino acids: CASSPQGYGNTEAFF.

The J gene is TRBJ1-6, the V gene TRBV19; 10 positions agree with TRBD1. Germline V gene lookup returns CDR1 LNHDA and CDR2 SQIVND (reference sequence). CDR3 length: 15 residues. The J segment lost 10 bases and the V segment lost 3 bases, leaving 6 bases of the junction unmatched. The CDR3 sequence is CASSMSGTGVSPLHF. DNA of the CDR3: TGTGCCAGTAGTATGTCCGGGACAGGGGTGTCACCCCTCCACTTT.

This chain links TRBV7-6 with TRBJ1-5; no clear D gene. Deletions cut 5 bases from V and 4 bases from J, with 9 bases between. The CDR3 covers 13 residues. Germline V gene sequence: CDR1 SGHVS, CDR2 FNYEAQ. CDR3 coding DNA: TGTGCCAGCAGCCCCCTTGGAAATCAGCCCCAGCATTTT. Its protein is CASSPLGNQPQHF.

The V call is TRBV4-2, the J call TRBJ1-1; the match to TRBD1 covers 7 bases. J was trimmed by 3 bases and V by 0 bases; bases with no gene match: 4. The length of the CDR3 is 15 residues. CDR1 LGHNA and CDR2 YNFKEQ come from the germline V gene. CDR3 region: CASSQERRGDTEAFF. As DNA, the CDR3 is TGTGCCAGCAGCCAAGAGCGCAGGGGGGACACTGAAGCTTTCTTT.

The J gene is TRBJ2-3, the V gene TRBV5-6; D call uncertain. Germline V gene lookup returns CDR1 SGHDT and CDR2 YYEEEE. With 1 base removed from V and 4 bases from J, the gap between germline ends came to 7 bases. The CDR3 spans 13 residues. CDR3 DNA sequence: TGTGCCAGCAGCTTGTGGGCCTCAGATACGCAGTATTTT. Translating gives CASSLWASDTQYF.

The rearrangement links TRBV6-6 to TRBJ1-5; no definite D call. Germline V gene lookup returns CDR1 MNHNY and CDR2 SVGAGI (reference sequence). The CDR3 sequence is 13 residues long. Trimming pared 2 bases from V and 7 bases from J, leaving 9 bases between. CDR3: CASSYRVGQPQHF. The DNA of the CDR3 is TGTGCCAGCAGTTACCGAGTCGGGCAGCCCCAGCATTTT.

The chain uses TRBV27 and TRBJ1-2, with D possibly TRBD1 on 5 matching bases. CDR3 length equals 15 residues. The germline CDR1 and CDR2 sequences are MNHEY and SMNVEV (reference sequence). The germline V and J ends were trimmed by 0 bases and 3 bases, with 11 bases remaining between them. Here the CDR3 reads CASSLSYQGYYGYTF. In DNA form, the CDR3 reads TGTGCCAGCAGTTTATCTTACCAGGGTTACTATGGCTACACCTTC.

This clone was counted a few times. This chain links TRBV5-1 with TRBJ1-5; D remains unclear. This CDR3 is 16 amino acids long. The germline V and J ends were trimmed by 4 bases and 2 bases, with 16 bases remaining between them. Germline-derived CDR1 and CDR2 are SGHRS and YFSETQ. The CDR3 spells CASSVEGANGNQPQHF. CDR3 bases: TGCGCCAGCAGCGTGGAGGGTGCAAACGGCAATCAGCCCCAGCATTTT.

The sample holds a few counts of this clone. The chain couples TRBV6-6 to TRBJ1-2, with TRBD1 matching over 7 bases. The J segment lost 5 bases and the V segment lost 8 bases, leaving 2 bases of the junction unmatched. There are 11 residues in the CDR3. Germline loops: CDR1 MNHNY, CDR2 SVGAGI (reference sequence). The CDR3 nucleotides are TGTGCCAGCGGGACAGTTTATGGCTACACCTTC. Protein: CASGTVYGYTF.

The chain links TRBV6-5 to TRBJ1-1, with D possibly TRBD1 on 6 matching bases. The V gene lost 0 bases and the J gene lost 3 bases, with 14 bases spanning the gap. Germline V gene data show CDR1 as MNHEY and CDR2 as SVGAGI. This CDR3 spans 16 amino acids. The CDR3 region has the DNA TGTGCCAGCAGTTACTCAAACAGGGCTAAATACACTGAAGCTTTCTTT. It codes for CASSYSNRAKYTEAFF.

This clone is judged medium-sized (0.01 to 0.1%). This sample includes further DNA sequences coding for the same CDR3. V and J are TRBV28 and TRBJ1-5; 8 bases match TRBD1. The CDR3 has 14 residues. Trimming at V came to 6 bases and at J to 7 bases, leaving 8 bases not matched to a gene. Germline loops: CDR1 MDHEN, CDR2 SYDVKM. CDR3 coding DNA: TGTGCCAGCAGCCTTGACAGGGGCAGACAGCCCCAGCATTTT. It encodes CASSLDRGRQPQHF. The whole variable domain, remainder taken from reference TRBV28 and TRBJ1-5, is DVKVTQSSRYLVKRTGEKVFLECVQDMDHENMFWYRQDPGLGLRLIYFSYDVKMKEKGDIPEGYSVSREKKERFSLILESASTNQTSMYLCASSLDRGRQPQHFGDGTRLSIL.

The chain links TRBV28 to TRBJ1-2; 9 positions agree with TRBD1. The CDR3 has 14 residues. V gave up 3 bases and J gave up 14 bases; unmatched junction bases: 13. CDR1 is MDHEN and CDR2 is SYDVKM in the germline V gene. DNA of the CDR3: TGTGCCAGCAGTTTGCTCCCGCGACAGGGGGTTATGACCTTC. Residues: CASSLLPRQGVMTF.

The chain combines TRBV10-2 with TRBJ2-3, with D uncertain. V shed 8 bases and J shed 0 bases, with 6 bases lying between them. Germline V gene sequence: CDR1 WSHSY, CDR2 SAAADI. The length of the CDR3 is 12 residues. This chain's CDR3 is CASGVSTDTQYF. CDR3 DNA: TGCGCCAGCGGGGTTAGCACAGATACGCAGTATTTT.

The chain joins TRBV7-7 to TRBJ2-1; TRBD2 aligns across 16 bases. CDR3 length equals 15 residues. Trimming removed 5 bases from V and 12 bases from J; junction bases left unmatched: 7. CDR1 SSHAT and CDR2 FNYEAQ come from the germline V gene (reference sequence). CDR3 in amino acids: CASSPGLAGGSRQFF. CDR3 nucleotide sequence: TGTGCCAGCAGCCCGGGACTAGCGGGGGGGTCGAGGCAGTTCTTC.

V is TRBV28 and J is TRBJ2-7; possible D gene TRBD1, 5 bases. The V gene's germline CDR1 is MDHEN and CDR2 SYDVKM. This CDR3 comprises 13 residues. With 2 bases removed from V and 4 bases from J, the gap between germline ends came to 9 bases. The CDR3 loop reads CASSLDSPYEQYF. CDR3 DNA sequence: TGTGCCAGCAGTTTAGACAGTCCTTACGAGCAGTACTTC.

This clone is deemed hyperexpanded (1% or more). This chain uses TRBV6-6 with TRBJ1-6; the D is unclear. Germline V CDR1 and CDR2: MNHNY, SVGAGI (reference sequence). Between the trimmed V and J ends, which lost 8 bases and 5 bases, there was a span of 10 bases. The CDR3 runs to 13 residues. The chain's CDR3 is CASSYGNNSPLHF. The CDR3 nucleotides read TGTGCCAGCTCCTATGGAAATAATTCACCCCTCCACTTT.

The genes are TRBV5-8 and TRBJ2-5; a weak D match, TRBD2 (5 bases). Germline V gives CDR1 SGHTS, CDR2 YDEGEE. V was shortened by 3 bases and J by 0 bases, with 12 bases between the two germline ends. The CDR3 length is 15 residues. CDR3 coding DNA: TGTGCCAGCAGCTCAGGACCCGGGAACCAAGAGACCCAGTACTTC. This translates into CASSSGPGNQETQYF.

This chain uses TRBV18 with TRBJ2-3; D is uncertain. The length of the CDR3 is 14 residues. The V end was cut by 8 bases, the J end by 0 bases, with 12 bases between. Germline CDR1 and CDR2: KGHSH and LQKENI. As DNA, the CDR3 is TGTGCCAGCCAAAAACCGGTTAGCACAGATACGCAGTATTTT. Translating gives CASQKPVSTDTQYF. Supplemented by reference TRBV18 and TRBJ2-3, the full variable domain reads NAGVMQNPRHLVRRRGQEARLRCSPMKGHSHVYWYRQLPEEGLKFMVYLQKENIIDESGMPKERFSAEFPKEGPSILRIQQVVRGDSAAYFCASQKPVSTDTQYFGPGTRLTVL.

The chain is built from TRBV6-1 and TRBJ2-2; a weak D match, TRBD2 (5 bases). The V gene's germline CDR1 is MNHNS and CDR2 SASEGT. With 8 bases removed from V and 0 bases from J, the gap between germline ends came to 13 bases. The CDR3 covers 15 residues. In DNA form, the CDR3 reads TGTGCCAGCGGGAGCAGAACGGCGAACACCGGGGAGCTGTTTTTT. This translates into CASGSRTANTGELFF.

In DNA form, the CDR3 reads TGTGCCAGCAGTTTAGGTCCGGACTCTGGGGCCAACGTCCTGACTTTC. Amino acids: CASSLGPDSGANVLTF. The V and J genes are TRBV27 and TRBJ2-6; D is unresolved. The V gene's germline CDR1 is MNHEY and CDR2 SMNVEV (reference sequence). V lost 2 bases to trimming and J lost 0 bases, with 8 bases between them. The CDR3 spans 16 residues.

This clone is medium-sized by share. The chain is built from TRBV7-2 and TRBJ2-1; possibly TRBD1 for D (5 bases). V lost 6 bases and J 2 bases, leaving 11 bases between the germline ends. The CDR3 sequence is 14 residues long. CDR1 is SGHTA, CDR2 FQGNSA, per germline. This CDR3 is CASRRGRAYNEQFF. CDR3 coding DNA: TGTGCCAGCAGAAGGGGTAGGGCCTACAATGAGCAGTTCTTC.

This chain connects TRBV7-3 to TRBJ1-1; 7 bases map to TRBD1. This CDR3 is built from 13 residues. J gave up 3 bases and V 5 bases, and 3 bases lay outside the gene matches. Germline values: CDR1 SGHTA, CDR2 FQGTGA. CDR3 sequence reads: CASSRTGDTEAFF. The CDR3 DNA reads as TGTGCCAGCAGCCGTACAGGGGACACTGAAGCTTTCTTT.

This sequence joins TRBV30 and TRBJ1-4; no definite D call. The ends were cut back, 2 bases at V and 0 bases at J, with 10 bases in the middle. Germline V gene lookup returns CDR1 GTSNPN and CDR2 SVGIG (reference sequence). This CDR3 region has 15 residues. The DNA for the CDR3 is TGTGCCTGGAGTCACGGATTCGCAACTAATGAAAAACTGTTTTTT. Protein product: CAWSHGFATNEKLFF.

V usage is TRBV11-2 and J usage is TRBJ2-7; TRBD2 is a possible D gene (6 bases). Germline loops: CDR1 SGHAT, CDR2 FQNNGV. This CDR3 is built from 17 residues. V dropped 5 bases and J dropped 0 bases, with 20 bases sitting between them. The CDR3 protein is CASSLTFLAGSSYEQYF. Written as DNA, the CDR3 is TGTGCCAGCAGCCTTACTTTCCTCGCGGGAAGCTCCTACGAGCAGTACTTC.

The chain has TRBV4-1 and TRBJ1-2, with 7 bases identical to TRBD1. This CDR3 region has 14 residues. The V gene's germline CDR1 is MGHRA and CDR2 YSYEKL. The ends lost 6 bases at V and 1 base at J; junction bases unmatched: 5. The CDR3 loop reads CASSLGGLNYGYTF. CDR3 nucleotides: TGCGCCAGCAGTCTAGGGGGCCTTAACTATGGCTACACCTTC.

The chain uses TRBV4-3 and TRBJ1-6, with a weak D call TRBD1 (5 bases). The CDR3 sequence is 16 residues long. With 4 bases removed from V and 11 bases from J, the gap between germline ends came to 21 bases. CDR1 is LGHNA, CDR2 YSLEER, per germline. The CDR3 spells CASSLITDSSKAPLHF. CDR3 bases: TGCGCCAGCAGCCTGATTACCGACAGCTCTAAGGCACCCCTCCACTTT.